The 7 T cell receptor beta chains below all came from one sample that was sequenced in a study of T cells after yellow fever vaccination. TCRdb called the 5' RACE reads again in MiXCR, with one record for every CDR3 protein. The sample holds around 320,000 distinct CDR3 sequences; around 10% are singletons and the top ten take 3.3%. Sequencing used CD4+ T cells sorted from PBMCs, obtained 45 days after the yellow fever booster vaccination. The source of these receptors is a man aged 18 to 35 who received the YFV17D yellow fever vaccine.

This clonotype was detected a few times. The chain has TRBV5-6 and TRBJ1-4; D ambiguous. The CDR3 is made up of 13 amino acids. V was clipped by 1 base and J by 5 bases, with 6 bases between them. Per the germline V gene, CDR1 is SGHDT and CDR2 is YYEEEE. CDR3 in amino acids: CASSLRYNEKLFF. DNA of the CDR3: TGTGCCAGCAGCTTGAGGTACAATGAAAAACTGTTTTTT. The full variable domain, completed using reference TRBV5-6 and TRBJ1-4, is DAGVTQSPTHLIKTRGQQVTLRCSPKSGHDTVSWYQQALGQGPQFIFQYYEEEERQRGNFPDRFSGHQFPNYSSELNVNALLLGDSALYLCASSLRYNEKLFFGSGTQLSVL.

V gene TRBV20-1 combines with J gene TRBJ2-1; TRBD2 matches at 7 bases. In germline, CDR1 is DFQATT, CDR2 SNEGSKA (reference sequence). With V trimmed by 1 base and J by 2 bases, 5 bases remained unmatched. This CDR3 contains 15 residues. CDR3 in amino acids: CSARVGAGTYNEQFF. The DNA of the CDR3 is TGCAGTGCTAGAGTTGGAGCGGGGACCTACAATGAGCAGTTCTTC.

This clonotype has a handful of counts. The genes are TRBV18 and TRBJ1-3, with D hard to call. Germline lookup yields CDR1 KGHSH and CDR2 LQKENI. Trimming took 6 bases from V and 8 from J, leaving 14 bases between them. The CDR3 sequence is 13 residues long. CDR3 bases: TGTGCCAGCTCTCAGGACCCTGGGGACACCATATATTTT. Protein: CASSQDPGDTIYF.

This clonotype was detected only a few times. The V and J genes are TRBV20-1 and TRBJ1-1; the D gene is possibly TRBD1 (6 bases). There are 13 residues in the CDR3. Looked up from germline, CDR1 is DFQATT and CDR2 is SNEGSKA (reference sequence). Trimming removed 6 bases at V and 5 bases at J, with 16 bases between. The CDR3 region is CSAPYPGDTEAFF. CDR3 DNA: TGCAGTGCCCCTTACCCAGGGGATACTGAAGCTTTCTTT.

This clonotype was recorded many times. J is TRBJ2-3 and V is TRBV19; 9 bases line up with TRBD2. Losses at the gene ends were 7 bases for V and 2 bases for J; bases not matched to a gene: 10. Germline values: CDR1 LNHDA, CDR2 SQIVND (reference sequence). This CDR3 is 16 amino acids long. The CDR3 nucleotides read TGTGCCAGTACAAGCCATCTAGCGGGGATCACAGATACGCAGTATTTT. This sequence encodes CASTSHLAGITDTQYF.

Of note for this clonotype: It is unclear where the CDR3 begins or ends on the DNA, so no DNA is shown, and the CDR3 is as TCRdb lists it. The genes are TRBV4-1 and TRBJ2-2. Germline CDR1 is MGHRA and CDR2 is YSYEKL. The CDR3 extends over 14 residues, inclusive of both ends. This CDR3 is CASSQASTGELFFF.

The chain employs TRBV20-1 and TRBJ2-7, with TRBD2 as a possible D gene (6 bases). Germline loops: CDR1 DFQATT, CDR2 SNEGSKA (reference sequence). The CDR3 is made up of 13 amino acids. Trimming removed 4 bases from V and 2 bases from J, with 12 bases in between. The CDR3 bases are TGCAGTGCTACCGAGGGAGGCGCCTACGAGCAGTACGTC. Protein product: CSATEGGAYEQYV.